These 15 T cell receptor beta chains share one sample of origin, sequenced in a study of blood T cells in healthy people across ages. For the second PCR, which ran for about 7 to 11 cycles, a sample-barcoded 5' primer and a J-beta primer mix were used. In TCRdb, the 5' RACE reads were re-called with MiXCR into one record per CDR3 protein. This sample has hundreds of thousands of distinct CDR3 sequences, with around 48% found just once. Sequenced: blood. Every receptor here comes from a woman between 55 and 75 years old in good health.

This clonotype was seen more than once but under ten times. The rearrangement joins TRBV7-3 to TRBJ1-1; maybe TRBD1 (5 bases). CDR1 and CDR2 from the germline V gene are SGHTA and FQGTGA. The length of the CDR3 is 13 residues. Trimming cost V 6 bases and J 1 base, with 9 bases left between them. CDR3 region: CASSRGQNTEAFF. The DNA for the CDR3 is TGTGCCAGCAGTCGTGGACAGAACACTGAAGCTTTCTTT.

J is TRBJ2-1 and V is TRBV4-3; D could derive from TRBD1 or TRBD2 (5 bases each). V was pared by 3 bases and J by 3 bases, with 9 bases between. CDR1 is LGHNA, CDR2 YSLEER, per germline. This CDR3 spans 14 amino acids. CDR3 in DNA: TGCGCCAGCAGCCAGGGACGGATCTACAATGAGCAGTTCTTC. Translation gives CASSQGRIYNEQFF.

In its sample, this clonotype was seen a few times. The chain employs TRBV5-1 and TRBJ2-1, with TRBD2 matching over 10 bases. This CDR3 is built from 14 residues. Losses at the gene ends were 4 bases for V and 7 bases for J; bases not matched to a gene: 5. The V gene's germline CDR1 is SGHRS and CDR2 YFSETQ. In DNA form, the CDR3 reads TGCGCCAGCAGCGAGGGACTAGCGTTAAATGAGCAGTTCTTC. Protein sequence: CASSEGLALNEQFF.

The CDR3 sequence: CASSRTSGTNTGELFF. CDR3 nucleotides: TGTGCCAGCAGCCGGACTAGCGGAACGAACACCGGGGAGCTGTTTTTT. The chain links TRBV12-3 or TRBV12-4 to TRBJ2-2; TRBD2 agrees at 10 bases. Unmatched junction bases numbered 4, after V lost 6 bases and J lost 0 bases. CDR3 length equals 16 residues.

J is TRBJ2-5 and V is TRBV4-2; a weak D match, TRBD2 (7 bases). Matching the DNA end better, TRBJ2-7 makes the J call doubtful. CDR3 length: 16 residues. Germline V gene sequence: CDR1 LGHNA, CDR2 YNFKEQ. The CDR3 nucleotides read TGTGCCAGCAGCCAAGCCACGGGGGGCGGTCCCTACGAGCAGTACTTC. As protein: CASSQATGGGPYEQYF.

J is TRBJ2-1 and V is TRBV20-1, with 9 bases aligning to TRBD2. The CDR3 is made up of 16 amino acids. Germline lookup yields CDR1 DFQATT and CDR2 SNEGSKA (reference sequence). Germline trimming cut 0 bases from V and 12 bases from J; bases unmatched to any gene: 15. The CDR3 DNA sequence: TGCAGTGCTAGAGAAACGGAGACTAGCGGTCGAGGTGGGCAGTTCTTC. Translation gives CSARETETSGRGGQFF.

This clonotype was counted only a few times. This chain connects TRBV5-1 to TRBJ2-5; 7 bases fit TRBD2. The CDR3 length is 14 residues. Germline assignment: CDR1 SGHRS and CDR2 YFSETQ. The V segment lost 4 bases and the J segment 3 bases; nucleotides outside the gene matches: 6. As DNA, the CDR3 is TGCGCCAGCAGCCGCGGGAGCGGCGAAGAGACCCAGTACTTC. This encodes CASSRGSGEETQYF. Using reference TRBV5-1 and TRBJ2-5 for the parts outside the CDR3, the full variable domain is KAGVTQTPRYLIKTRGQQVTLSCSPISGHRSVSWYQQTPGQGLQFLFEYFSETQRNKGNFPGRFSGRQFSNSRSEMNVSTLELGDSALYLCASSRGSGEETQYFGPGTRLLVL.

This chain links TRBV12-5 with TRBJ2-4; the match to TRBD1 covers 7 bases. The J call may be in error: the DNA end matches TRBJ2-5 better. Germline assignment: CDR1 LGHNT and CDR2 FRNRAP. The CDR3 runs to 13 residues. CDR3 DNA: TGTGCTAGTGGCCGCACAGGGGACGAGACCCAGTACTTC. As protein: CASGRTGDETQYF.

This clonotype was observed a few times. The V gene is TRBV25-1, the J gene TRBJ2-1; TRBD2 aligns across 14 bases. V gave up 4 bases and J gave up 10 bases; unmatched junction bases: 21. The CDR3 extends over 20 amino acids. The germline V gene encodes CDR1 MGHDK and CDR2 SYGVNS. The CDR3 DNA reads as TGTGCCAGCAGTGCCGAAGGTATTGGGACTAGCGGGAGTAGACAATGGGAGCAGTTCTTC. This translates into CASSAEGIGTSGSRQWEQFF.

This clonotype was detected only a few times. Here the CDR3 reads CSVRGTAANYGYTF. The CDR3 nucleotides read TGCAGCGTCCGGGGGACTGCTGCTAACTATGGCTACACCTTC. V gene TRBV29-1 combines with J gene TRBJ1-2, with a possible D match to TRBD1 (5 bases). V lost 6 bases and J 0 bases, leaving 14 bases between the germline ends. Per the germline V gene, CDR1 is SQVTM and CDR2 is ANQGSEA. This CDR3 is built from 14 residues.

This clonotype occurred a few times. The chain has TRBV7-9 and TRBJ2-7; D might be TRBD2 (5 bases). CDR3 length equals 16 residues. Germline loops: CDR1 SEHNR, CDR2 FQNEAQ (reference sequence). Deletions cut 0 bases from V and 3 bases from J, with 15 bases between. The CDR3 DNA sequence: TGTGCCAGCAGCTTAGCGCTTCGGGGAGTCTTCTACGAGCAGTACTTC. Translation: CASSLALRGVFYEQYF.

This chain uses TRBV15 with TRBJ2-7, with D possibly being TRBD1 (7 bases). Germline V gene data show CDR1 as LNHNV and CDR2 as YYDKDF (reference sequence). Trimming cost V 0 bases and J 3 bases, with 18 bases left between them. The CDR3 length is 17 residues. The CDR3 here is CATSRDKGGAGGYEQYF. The CDR3 coding sequence is TGTGCCACCAGCAGAGATAAGGGGGGAGCAGGGGGCTACGAGCAGTACTTC.

The chain carries TRBV9 and TRBJ2-1; the match to TRBD2 covers 10 bases. In germline, CDR1 is SGDLS, CDR2 YYNGEE. There are 17 residues in the CDR3. The V gene end was trimmed by 4 bases and the J gene end by 0 bases; junction bases not matched to a gene: 7. The CDR3 is CASSSRTSGSSYNEQFF. For the CDR3, the DNA is TGTGCCAGCAGCTCCCGGACTAGCGGTAGCTCCTACAATGAGCAGTTCTTC.

This clonotype was counted only a few times. The V gene is TRBV7-9, the J gene TRBJ2-7, with 7 positions matching TRBD1. CDR1 and CDR2 from the germline V gene are SEHNR and FQNEAQ (reference sequence). This CDR3 comprises 14 residues. V dropped 0 bases and J dropped 10; count of bases not matched to a gene: 9. The CDR3 reads CASSLARAGGRQYF. The CDR3 nucleotides are TGTGCCAGCAGCTTAGCTCGAGCAGGGGGAAGACAGTACTTC.

This clonotype was seen only a few times. The chain joins TRBV3-1 to TRBJ2-5; tentatively, D is TRBD1 (6 bases). Trimming removed 4 bases from V and 7 bases from J, with 19 bases in between. The CDR3 contains 15 residues. Germline CDR1 reads LGHDT; CDR2 reads YNNKEL (reference sequence). CDR3 bases: TGTGCCAGCAGCCTGTGGACAGTAGGTGGTGGGACCCAGTACTTC. It codes for CASSLWTVGGGTQYF.